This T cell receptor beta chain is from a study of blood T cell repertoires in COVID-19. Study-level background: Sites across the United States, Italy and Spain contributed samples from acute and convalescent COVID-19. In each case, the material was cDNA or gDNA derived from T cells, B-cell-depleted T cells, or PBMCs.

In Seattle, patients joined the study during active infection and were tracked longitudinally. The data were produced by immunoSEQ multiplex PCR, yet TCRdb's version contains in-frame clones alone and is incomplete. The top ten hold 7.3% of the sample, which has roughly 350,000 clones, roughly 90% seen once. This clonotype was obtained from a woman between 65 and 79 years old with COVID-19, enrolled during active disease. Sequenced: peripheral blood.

CDR3 sequence reads: CASSNGQPGPGNTIYF. The CDR3 DNA sequence: TGTGCCAGCAGCAACGGACAGCCAGGACCTGGAAACACCATATATTTT. V usage is TRBV7-7 and J usage is TRBJ1-3, with D possibly TRBD1 on 6 matching bases. The ends were cut back, 5 bases at V and 2 bases at J, with 16 bases in the middle. Germline V gives CDR1 SSHAT, CDR2 FNYEAQ (reference sequence). There are 16 residues in the CDR3. Supplemented by reference TRBV7-7 and TRBJ1-3, the full variable domain reads GAGVSQSPRYKVTKRGQDVTLRCDPISSHATLYWYQQALGQGPEFLTYFNYEAQPDKSGLPSDRFSAERPEGSISTLTIQRTEQRDSAMYRCASSNGQPGPGNTIYFGEGSWLTVV.